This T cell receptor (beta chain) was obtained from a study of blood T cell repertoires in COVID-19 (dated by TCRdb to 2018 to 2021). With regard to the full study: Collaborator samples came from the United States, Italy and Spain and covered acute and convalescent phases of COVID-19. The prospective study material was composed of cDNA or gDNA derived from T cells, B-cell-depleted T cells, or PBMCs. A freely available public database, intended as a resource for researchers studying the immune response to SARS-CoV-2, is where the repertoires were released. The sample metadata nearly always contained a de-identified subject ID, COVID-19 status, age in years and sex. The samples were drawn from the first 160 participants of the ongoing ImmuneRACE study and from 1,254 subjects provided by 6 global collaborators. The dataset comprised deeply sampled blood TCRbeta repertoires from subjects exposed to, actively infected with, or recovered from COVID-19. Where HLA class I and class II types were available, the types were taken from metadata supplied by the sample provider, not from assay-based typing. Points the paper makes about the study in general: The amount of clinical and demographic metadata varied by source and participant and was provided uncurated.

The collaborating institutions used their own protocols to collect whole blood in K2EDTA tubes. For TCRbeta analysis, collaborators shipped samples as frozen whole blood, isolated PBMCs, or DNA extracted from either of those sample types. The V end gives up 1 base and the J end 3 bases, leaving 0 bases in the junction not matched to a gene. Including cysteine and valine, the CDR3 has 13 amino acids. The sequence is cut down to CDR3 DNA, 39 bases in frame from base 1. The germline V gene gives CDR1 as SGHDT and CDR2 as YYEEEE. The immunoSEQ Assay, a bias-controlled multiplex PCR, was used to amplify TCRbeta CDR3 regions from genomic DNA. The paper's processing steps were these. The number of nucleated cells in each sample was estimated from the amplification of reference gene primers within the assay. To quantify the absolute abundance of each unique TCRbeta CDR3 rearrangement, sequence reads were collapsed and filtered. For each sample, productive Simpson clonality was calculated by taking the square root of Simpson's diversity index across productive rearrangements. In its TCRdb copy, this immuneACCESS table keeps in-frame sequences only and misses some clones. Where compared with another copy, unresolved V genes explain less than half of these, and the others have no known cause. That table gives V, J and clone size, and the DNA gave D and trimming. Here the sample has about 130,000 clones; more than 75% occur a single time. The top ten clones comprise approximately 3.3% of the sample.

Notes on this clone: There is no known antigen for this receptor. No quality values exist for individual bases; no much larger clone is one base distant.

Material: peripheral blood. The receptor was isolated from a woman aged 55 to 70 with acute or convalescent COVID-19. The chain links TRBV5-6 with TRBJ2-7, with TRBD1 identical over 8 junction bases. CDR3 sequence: CASSLTGGYEQYV. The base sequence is TGTGCCAGCAGCTTGACAGGGGGCTACGAGCAGTACGTC.